This T cell receptor (beta chain) emerged from a study of shared clonotypes between healthy human individuals. In the study overall: Each donor contributed plates that comprised three CD4 naive, three CD4 memory, two CD8 naive and one CD8 memory. Study results and caveats: Around 5.4% of naive CD4 clonotypes were common to a handful of donors.

Positive CCR7 selection of CD45RO-negative cells yielded the naive CD8 cells, and terminally differentiated effector memory CD45RA+ cells were excluded. Sequenced by immunoSEQ multiplex PCR; TCRdb stores in-frame clones only, minus some. The sample has approximately 740,000 clones; more than 85% are singletons. Trimming removed 5 bases from V and 2 bases from J, with 9 bases in between. The CDR3 sequence is 13 residues long. Germline lookup yields CDR1 SEHNR and CDR2 FQNEAQ (reference sequence). To note about this clone: What it binds is unknown. Other DNA sequences in the same sample also yield this CDR3.

Sequenced input: naive CD8+ T cells sorted from blood. This TCR was sampled from a man younger than 45 in good health. The rearrangement links TRBV7-9 to TRBJ2-5; a possible D gene is TRBD2 (5 bases). The CDR3: CASSPRGQETQYF. CDR3 bases: TGTGCCAGCAGCCCCCGCGGGCAAGAGACCCAGTACTTC. The variable domain in full, completed from reference TRBV7-9 and TRBJ2-5, reads DTGVSQNPRHKITKRGQNVTFRCDPISEHNRLYWYRQTLGQGPEFLTYFQNEAQLEKSRLLSDRFSAERPKGSFSTLEIQRTEQGDSAMYLCASSPRGQETQYFGPGTRLLVL.